A single sample gave rise to the 25 T cell receptor beta chains below, sequenced in a study of PD-L1 blockade in urothelial cancer. Sequencing was performed with immunoSEQ multiplex PCR; in TCRdb, only in-frame clones are kept and a portion is missing. The sample records about 30,000 clones, roughly nine tenths being singletons. The time point denotes: peripheral blood 6 weeks after treatment start. Material: PBMCs, obtained around atezolizumab (anti-PD-L1) treatment. These receptors were collected from a man at least 80 years old with urothelial cancer.

V gene TRBV18 combines with J gene TRBJ2-2; 11 nucleotides line up with TRBD1. Germline V gene lookup returns CDR1 KGHSH and CDR2 LQKENI. Germline trimming cut 3 bases from V and 5 bases from J; bases unmatched to any gene: 2. The CDR3 sequence is 15 residues long. CDR3 protein: CASSPDRGRTGELFF. CDR3 nucleotide sequence: TGTGCCAGCTCACCGGACAGGGGGCGAACCGGGGAGCTGTTTTTT.

The J gene is TRBJ2-2, the V gene TRBV29-1, with 7 positions matching TRBD1. V shed 4 bases, J shed 2 bases, and the junction held 4 bases outside the gene matches. CDR1 and CDR2 (germline): SQVTM, ANQGSEA. This CDR3 is built from 14 residues. This chain's CDR3 is CSVGQGINTGELFF. DNA for the CDR3: TGCAGCGTTGGACAGGGAATAAACACCGGGGAGCTGTTTTTT.

This clone appeared once. The rearrangement uses TRBV4-2 and TRBJ2-7, with D unclear. This CDR3 is built from 16 residues. Germline assignment: CDR1 LGHNA and CDR2 YNFKEQ. Trimming took 0 bases from V and 2 from J, leaving 14 bases between them. The CDR3 DNA sequence: TGTGCCAGCAGCCAAGATCAGGTCGCAGCCACCTACGAGCAGTACTTC. Residues: CASSQDQVAATYEQYF.

The chain recombines TRBV21-1 with TRBJ2-1; TRBD2 is the table's D call and was not checked against the DNA. TRBV21-1 is a pseudogene locus. The CDR3 is 14 amino acids. CDR3 DNA: TGTGCCAGCACGTCTGAGACTTCCCACAATGAGCAGTTCTTC. It is translated as CASTSETSHNEQFF.

The CDR3: CASSLAGTSGTTDTQYF. In nucleotides, the CDR3 is TGTGCCAGCAGCTTAGCCGGGACTAGCGGGACAACAGATACGCAGTATTTT. The chain is built from TRBV7-2 and TRBJ2-3; 13 nucleotides align to TRBD2. V gave up 0 bases and J gave up 3 bases; unmatched junction bases: 3. CDR1 SGHTA and CDR2 FQGNSA come from the germline V gene. The CDR3 runs 17 residues.

J is TRBJ1-3 and V is TRBV7-8, with TRBD1 identical over 10 bases. V was pared by 6 bases and J by 8 bases, with 4 bases of the junction left unmatched. CDR1 and CDR2 (germline): SGHVS, FQNEAQ. CDR3 length: 13 amino acids. This chain's CDR3 is CASSWDRGYTIYF. CDR3 DNA: TGTGCCAGCAGTTGGGACAGGGGATACACCATATATTTT.

The chain recombines TRBV27 with TRBJ1-2; D is possibly TRBD1 (5 bases). The germline gives CDR1 MNHEY, CDR2 SMNVEV (reference sequence). Trimming removed 6 bases at V and 3 bases at J, with 20 bases between. This CDR3 contains 16 residues. The DNA of the CDR3 is TGTGCCAGCAGAGAGAATACAGGACGATTTCACTATGGCTACACCTTC. It is translated as CASRENTGRFHYGYTF.

The chain combines TRBV5-1 with TRBJ2-3, with 9 bases matching TRBD2. The CDR3 extends over 17 amino acids. The V gene end was trimmed by 0 bases and the J gene end by 2 bases; junction bases not matched to a gene: 7. Germline assignment: CDR1 SGHRS and CDR2 YFSETQ. The CDR3 reads CASSLAGASGTTDTQYF. Written as DNA, the CDR3 is TGCGCCAGCAGCTTGGCCGGGGCTAGCGGGACCACAGATACGCAGTATTTT.

The chain links TRBV10-3 to TRBJ2-1, with D possibly matching TRBD2 (6 bases). Germline CDR1 and CDR2: ENHRY and SYGVKD. The V end was cut by 2 bases, the J end by 3 bases, with 11 bases between. This CDR3 contains 15 residues. For the CDR3, the DNA is TGTGCCATCAGTGAGCCCAATAGCGGCTACAATGAGCAGTTCTTC. It specifies CAISEPNSGYNEQFF.

The chain has TRBV29-1 and TRBJ1-1, with a weak D call TRBD1 (5 bases). This CDR3 is 12 amino acids long. Germline CDR1 SQVTM, CDR2 ANQGSEA. V was pared by 6 bases and J by 5 bases, with 13 bases between. The DNA of the CDR3 is TGCAGCGTAAATCGGGGGGGAACTGAAGCTTTCTTT. Protein product: CSVNRGGTEAFF.

This chain uses TRBV6-1 with TRBJ1-4; 8 nucleotides agree with TRBD1. The CDR3 is 14 residues long. CDR1 and CDR2 (germline): MNHNS, SASEGT. V lost 6 bases, J lost 5 bases, and 5 bases stayed unmatched. CDR3 in amino acids: CASRDRGTNEKLFF. CDR3 DNA: TGTGCCAGCAGAGACAGGGGTACAAATGAAAAACTGTTTTTT.

The chain is built from TRBV5-1 and TRBJ1-2, with no clear D. CDR3 length equals 16 residues. Germline V lookup: CDR1 SGHRS, CDR2 YFSETQ. V lost 0 bases to trimming and J lost 0 bases, with 12 bases between them. This chain's CDR3 is CASSLDSVNSNYGYTF. As DNA, the CDR3 is TGCGCCAGCAGCTTGGATTCGGTCAACTCTAACTATGGCTACACCTTC.

This chain joins TRBV5-1 and TRBJ2-3; D is perhaps TRBD2 (5 bases). Germline V gives CDR1 SGHRS, CDR2 YFSETQ. This CDR3 is 16 amino acids long. V was pared by 0 bases and J by 6 bases, with 17 bases between. The chain's CDR3 is CASSLAGDPSLDTQYF. The CDR3 DNA is TGCGCCAGCAGCTTGGCCGGGGATCCTAGCCTCGATACGCAGTATTTT.

This clone was found once. This sequence joins TRBV28 and TRBJ1-5, with 9 bases aligning to TRBD1. The germline CDR1 and CDR2 sequences are MDHEN and SYDVKM. V lost 6 bases to trimming and J lost 1 base; unmatched junction nucleotides: 7. The CDR3 is made up of 16 amino acids. The CDR3 DNA reads as TGTGCCAGCAGCACGACAGGGGGTGGGAGCAATCAGCCCCAGCATTTT. This sequence encodes CASSTTGGGSNQPQHF.

This rearrangement joins TRBV10-1 to TRBJ2-1; possible D gene TRBD1, 6 bases. The CDR3 is 13 residues long. Trimming shortened V by 6 bases and J by 10 bases, and 16 bases separated the two germline ends. CDR1 is WNHNN and CDR2 is SYGVQD in the germline V gene (reference sequence). CDR3 residues: CASSHLGASEQFF. The CDR3 region has the DNA TGCGCCAGCAGCCACCTGGGGGCGAGCGAGCAGTTCTTC.

The J gene is TRBJ2-7, the V gene TRBV6-6; TRBD2 might be the D (5 bases). The CDR3 sequence is 13 residues long. Trimming shortened V by 8 bases and J by 6 bases, and 17 bases separated the two germline ends. Germline CDR1 reads MNHNY; CDR2 reads SVGAGI (reference sequence). The CDR3 coding sequence is TGTGCCAGCTCCCCACGGGGTTTCGGCGAGCAGTACTTC. Translated: CASSPRGFGEQYF.

The CDR3 coding sequence is TGTGCCAGCAGCCTCGGGACTGGGCCCACCGGGGAGCTGTTTTTT. It specifies CASSLGTGPTGELFF. The V call is TRBV7-7, the J call TRBJ2-2; the D gene is possibly TRBD2 (6 bases). Germline V gene sequence: CDR1 SSHAT, CDR2 FNYEAQ (reference sequence). Between the trimmed V and J ends, which lost 5 bases and 4 bases, there was a span of 14 bases. The CDR3 spans 15 residues.

The table lists this clone with a count of one. The chain uses TRBV28 and TRBJ2-5, with D perhaps matching TRBD1 (6 bases). Trimming stripped 5 bases from V and 1 base from J, with 17 bases between. Germline assignment: CDR1 MDHEN and CDR2 SYDVKM. The CDR3 is 16 amino acids. The chain's CDR3 is CASSPNRVSVQETQYF. CDR3 DNA: TGTGCCAGCAGTCCCAACAGGGTGAGCGTCCAAGAGACCCAGTACTTC.

A single count supports this clone. The chain recombines TRBV6-5 with TRBJ2-3, with D possibly TRBD1 on 6 matching bases. This CDR3 has 15 residues. Germline assignment: CDR1 MNHEY and CDR2 SVGAGI. Trimming took 5 bases from V and 2 from J, leaving 14 bases between them. The CDR3 sequence: CASSHRDLPTDTQYF. The CDR3 coding sequence is TGTGCCAGCAGTCACAGGGATCTCCCCACAGATACGCAGTATTTT.

This chain connects TRBV4-3 to TRBJ2-3; possible D gene TRBD1, 5 bases. Germline CDR1 LGHNA, CDR2 YSLEER. The CDR3 contains 17 residues. V lost 1 base, J lost 6 bases, and 20 bases lay in between. Here the CDR3 DNA reads TGCGCCAGCAGCCAAGTTGGGTACAGGCAGGTTTTGGATACGCAGTATTTT. It codes for CASSQVGYRQVLDTQYF.

The rearrangement uses TRBV2 and TRBJ2-1, with 10 bases identical to TRBD2. The CDR3 has 16 residues. Germline V gives CDR1 SNHLY, CDR2 FYNNEI. With 5 bases clipped from V and 6 bases from J, the junction kept 10 bases outside the gene matches. Written as DNA, the CDR3 is TGTGCCAGCAGTCCAACTAGCGGGAAAACGAGCAATGAGCAGTTCTTC. This translates into CASSPTSGKTSNEQFF.

The chain couples TRBV19 to TRBJ2-1, with a possible D match to TRBD2 (6 bases). CDR3 size: 14 residues. The V end lost 5 bases, the J end lost 6 bases, and 14 bases lay between the germline ends. In germline, CDR1 is LNHDA, CDR2 SQIVND (reference sequence). This chain's CDR3 is CASSASLGGNEQFF. The DNA for the CDR3 is TGTGCCAGTAGTGCCTCATTGGGGGGCAATGAGCAGTTCTTC.

This chain links TRBV4-3 with TRBJ2-7; 14 bases are shared with TRBD2. Germline trimming cut 4 bases from V and 2 bases from J; bases unmatched to any gene: 1. Looked up from germline, CDR1 is LGHNA and CDR2 is YSLEER. CDR3 length: 15 residues. The DNA of the CDR3 is TGCGCCAGCAGCCGGGGACTAGCGGGAGCCTACGAGCAGTACTTC. This gives the protein CASSRGLAGAYEQYF.

The rearrangement links TRBV7-2 to TRBJ2-1; 8 nucleotides agree with TRBD2. Looked up from germline, CDR1 is SGHTA and CDR2 is FQGNSA. The V gene end was trimmed by 1 base and the J gene end by 5 bases; junction bases not matched to a gene: 4. CDR3 length: 15 amino acids. The CDR3 loop reads CASSLDPAGDNEQFF. Written as DNA, the CDR3 is TGTGCCAGCAGCTTAGATCCAGCGGGAGACAATGAGCAGTTCTTC.

The V gene is TRBV7-9, the J gene TRBJ1-4; 9 bases line up with TRBD1. CDR1 is SEHNR and CDR2 is FQNEAQ in the germline V gene (reference sequence). V shed 2 bases and J 8 bases; nucleotides not matched to a gene: 3. The CDR3 has 14 amino acids. CDR3 nucleotides: TGTGCCAGCAGCTTAAGGACAGGGGACGAAAAACTGTTTTTT. This encodes CASSLRTGDEKLFF.